This entry is about one TCR beta chain. Its antigen is as yet unknown. These data originate in a study of T cell clones after liver transplantation. Sequencing used immunoSEQ multiplex PCR; TCRdb keeps in-frame clones, though not all of them. The top ten hold roughly 35% of the sample, which has 20,000 to 25,000 clones, 78% seen once. Study-level findings and limits: These preliminary findings come from unstandardized post-transplant sampling times.

The length of the CDR3 is 15 residues. V lost 7 bases and J lost 7; bases outside the gene matches: 12. CDR1 is SEHNR, CDR2 FQNEAQ, per germline (reference sequence). The V gene is TRBV7-9, the J gene TRBJ2-1, with TRBD2 identical over 8 bases. The material was CD8+ T cells from blood, obtained 54 months after liver transplant. This receptor was taken from a human patient who received a liver transplant. A subset of T cells may come from the graft donor. The CDR3 DNA sequence: TGTGCCAGCACCCCGTCGAGCGGGGGACTTAATGAGCAGTTCTTC. This codes for CASTPSSGGLNEQFF.